Presented here are 22 T cell receptor beta chains from one specimen sequenced in a study of tumor-infiltrating lymphocytes in localized non-small cell lung cancer. Produced via immunoSEQ multiplex PCR; TCRdb's table is partial and in-frame only. The sample lists 12,000 or so clones, about 67% occurring once. The sequenced sample was uninvolved lung tissue not adjacent to the tumor. All receptors come from a human donor with non-small cell lung cancer.

J is TRBJ2-7 and V is TRBV27; no clear D gene. V was clipped by 6 bases and J by 2 bases, with 17 bases between them. Germline CDR1 MNHEY, CDR2 SMNVEV (reference sequence). The CDR3 covers 15 residues. The CDR3 DNA sequence: TGTGCCAGCAGCCCGAGTTGGGGAAATCCCTACGAGCAGTACTTC. Its protein is CASSPSWGNPYEQYF.

This clone has more than one count but fewer than ten. This rearrangement joins TRBV15 to TRBJ2-1; no clear D gene. Trimming left V 0 bases short and J 6 bases short, with 12 bases between. The V gene's germline CDR1 is LNHNV and CDR2 YYDKDF (reference sequence). This CDR3 has 15 residues. The CDR3 DNA is TGTGCCACCAGCAGAGAACCAGGACGACCCAATGAGCAGTTCTTC. It specifies CATSREPGRPNEQFF.

The J gene is TRBJ1-4, the V gene TRBV5-1; possibly TRBD1 for D (6 bases). CDR1 and CDR2 from the germline V gene are SGHRS and YFSETQ. Between the trimmed V and J ends, which lost 7 bases and 7 bases, there was a span of 14 bases. This CDR3 spans 13 amino acids. CDR3 nucleotides: TGCGCCAGCTCCCGAAGGGGGGCTGAAAAACTGTTTTTT. Translated: CASSRRGAEKLFF.

The V gene is TRBV6-1, the J gene TRBJ1-5; a weak D match, TRBD1 (5 bases). The CDR3 length is 14 residues. V gave up 7 bases and J gave up 1 base, with 11 bases separating them. From germline, CDR1 is MNHNS and CDR2 SASEGT. CDR3 sequence (DNA): TGTGCCAGCAAGACAGCATTGAGCAATCAGCCCCAGCATTTT. Its protein product is CASKTALSNQPQHF.

This clone was observed a handful of times. The chain couples TRBV11-3 to TRBJ2-1; unclear D gene. CDR3 length: 14 residues. V was clipped by 0 bases and J by 7 bases, with 10 bases between them. Germline V gene sequence: CDR1 SGHNT, CDR2 YENEEA. As DNA, the CDR3 is TGTGCCAGCAGCTTAGAGGGGTATGTGAATGAGCAGTTCTTC. As protein: CASSLEGYVNEQFF.

The chain uses TRBV9 and TRBJ2-6; either TRBD1 or TRBD2 may supply D (5 bases each). The germline V gene has CDR1 SGDLS and CDR2 YYNGEE. Trimming cost V 0 bases and J 2 bases, with 9 bases left between them. The CDR3 runs to 16 residues. The CDR3 coding sequence is TGTGCCAGCAGCGTAGTTGGGGGAACTGGGGCCAACGTCCTGACTTTC. It yields the protein CASSVVGGTGANVLTF.

This clone appeared a single time. The chain carries TRBV5-4 and TRBJ2-5; 7 nucleotides agree with TRBD1. The length of the CDR3 is 15 residues. With V trimmed by 1 base and J by 5 bases, 8 bases remained unmatched. Germline V gene data show CDR1 as SGHNT and CDR2 as YYREEE (reference sequence). CDR3 bases: TGTGCCAGCAGCTTGCCGGCCAGGGGGTCGGAGACCCAGTACTTC. This sequence encodes CASSLPARGSETQYF.

This clone was observed a handful of times. The chain joins TRBV7-8 to TRBJ2-3; D gene ambiguous. Trimming took 1 base from V and 6 from J, leaving 8 bases between them. The CDR3 length is 13 residues. Germline CDR1 and CDR2: SGHVS and FQNEAQ. Here the CDR3 DNA reads TGTGCCAGCAGCTTAGACTTGCAGGATACGCAGTATTTT. Translating it yields CASSLDLQDTQYF.

This chain connects TRBV10-3 to TRBJ2-3; 7 bases align to TRBD1. Germline V gene data show CDR1 as ENHRY and CDR2 as SYGVKD. Unmatched junction bases numbered 5, after V lost 5 bases and J lost 6 bases. CDR3 length equals 13 residues. CDR3 nucleotide sequence: TGTGCCATCAGTAAGGGACAGTTCGATACGCAGTATTTT. It encodes CAISKGQFDTQYF.

The rearrangement links TRBV14 to TRBJ2-7, with 8 bases lining up with TRBD1. V was pared by 5 bases and J by 1 base, with 7 bases of the junction left unmatched. The germline V gene encodes CDR1 SGHDN and CDR2 FVKESK. There are 15 residues in the CDR3. CDR3 nucleotide sequence: TGTGCCAGCAGCGGGCAGGGGGCTAGGTCCTACGAGCAGTACTTC. This codes for CASSGQGARSYEQYF.

The genes are TRBV19 and TRBJ2-3; 10 bases align to TRBD2. V shed 6 bases and J 3 bases; nucleotides not matched to a gene: 6. Germline V gives CDR1 LNHDA, CDR2 SQIVND (reference sequence). The CDR3 covers 15 residues. In nucleotides, the CDR3 is TGTGCCAGTAGACAGAGCGGGAGGGCGACAGATACGCAGTATTTT. Translation: CASRQSGRATDTQYF.

V and J are TRBV7-8 and TRBJ1-2; 8 nucleotides match TRBD1. CDR3 length equals 14 residues. Germline CDR1 and CDR2: SGHVS and FQNEAQ. The ends lost 1 base at V and 4 bases at J; junction bases unmatched: 2. The DNA for the CDR3 is TGTGCCAGCAGCTTAGGGGGACAGGCCTATGGCTACACCTTC. This gives the protein CASSLGGQAYGYTF.

The chain has TRBV7-8 and TRBJ2-7; D not resolved. In germline, CDR1 is SGHVS, CDR2 FQNEAQ. The CDR3 spans 14 residues. V was trimmed by 5 bases and J by 2 bases, leaving 13 bases between them. This chain's CDR3 is CASSPFLAPYEQYF. The CDR3 DNA follows: TGTGCCAGCAGCCCCTTTCTGGCTCCCTACGAGCAGTACTTC.

The rearrangement links TRBV5-6 to TRBJ1-2; D is unclear. The CDR3 has 13 residues. Germline V lookup: CDR1 SGHDT, CDR2 YYEEEE. Trimming cost V 0 bases and J 6 bases, with 9 bases left between them. The CDR3 coding sequence is TGTGCCAGCAGCTTGGCCGGGTTCGATGGCTACACCTTC. Its translation is CASSLAGFDGYTF. The variable domain in full, completed from reference TRBV5-6 and TRBJ1-2, reads DAGVTQSPTHLIKTRGQQVTLRCSPKSGHDTVSWYQQALGQGPQFIFQYYEEEERQRGNFPDRFSGHQFPNYSSELNVNALLLGDSALYLCASSLAGFDGYTFGSGTRLTVV.

The chain recombines TRBV28 with TRBJ1-3; possible D gene TRBD1, 5 bases. This CDR3 contains 13 residues. Trimming took off 8 bases at V and 4 bases at J, with 12 bases between the two ends. From germline, CDR1 is MDHEN and CDR2 SYDVKM. The CDR3 loop reads CASAPGRGNTIYF. CDR3 nucleotides: TGTGCCAGCGCTCCAGGGAGAGGAAACACCATATATTTT.

This chain uses TRBV29-1 with TRBJ2-5; 10 bases match TRBD1. V was clipped by 0 bases and J by 4 bases; unmatched bases: 8. CDR1 and CDR2 from the germline V gene are SQVTM and ANQGSEA. This CDR3 has 16 residues. The CDR3 here is CSVEDLLDRGVETQYF. CDR3 bases: TGCAGCGTTGAAGATCTCTTGGACAGGGGGGTAGAGACCCAGTACTTC.

This clone was found a few times. The chain links TRBV10-3 to TRBJ1-1; a possible D gene is TRBD1 (5 bases). Trimming removed 7 bases from V and 2 bases from J, with 11 bases in between. CDR1 and CDR2 from the germline V gene are ENHRY and SYGVKD. CDR3 length: 13 amino acids. CDR3 amino acids: CAITSQGNTEAFF. CDR3 coding DNA: TGTGCCATCACCTCCCAGGGAAACACTGAAGCTTTCTTT.

The DNA for the CDR3 is TGCGCCAGCAGCCAATCATATGCGGATGAAAAACTGTTTTTT. Protein sequence: CASSQSYADEKLFF. This sequence joins TRBV4-3 and TRBJ1-4, with no clear D. The CDR3 totals 14 residues. Germline loops: CDR1 LGHNA, CDR2 YSLEER. V lost 2 bases, J lost 6 bases, and 10 bases lay in between.

This sequence joins TRBV7-9 and TRBJ2-7; 14 positions match TRBD2. CDR1 and CDR2 (germline): SEHNR, FQNEAQ (reference sequence). The V and J ends lost 5 bases and 7 bases, in that order; junction bases with no gene match: 10. CDR3 length equals 16 residues. CDR3 bases: TGTGCCAGCAGCCCACCAGGGACTAGCGGGAGCGGTGAGCAGTACTTC. Translation: CASSPPGTSGSGEQYF.

V usage is TRBV6-5 and J usage is TRBJ1-5, with D unresolved. Per the germline V gene, CDR1 is MNHEY and CDR2 is SVGAGI. V was cut by 0 bases and J by 7 bases, with 13 bases left in between. The CDR3 has 15 residues. The CDR3, as DNA: TGTGCCAGCAGTTACTCCCCATACGGTGGACAGCCCCAGCATTTT. Protein product: CASSYSPYGGQPQHF.

CDR3 bases: TGCAGCGTTGAAGATGGACAGGGAGGAGACGAGCAGTACTTC. The encoded protein is CSVEDGQGGDEQYF. V gene TRBV29-1 combines with J gene TRBJ2-7, with 8 bases lining up with TRBD1. V dropped 0 bases and J dropped 5; count of bases not matched to a gene: 6. The CDR3 has 14 residues. Germline assignment: CDR1 SQVTM and CDR2 ANQGSEA.

The chain uses TRBV5-1 and TRBJ2-3; D gene uncertain. Germline-derived CDR1 and CDR2 are SGHRS and YFSETQ. The CDR3 extends over 14 amino acids. The germline V and J ends were trimmed by 0 bases and 5 bases, with 10 bases remaining between them. CDR3 sequence reads: CASSLALGLDTQYF. CDR3 DNA sequence: TGCGCCAGCAGCTTGGCTCTAGGTCTAGATACGCAGTATTTT.